This TCR beta chain was profiled in a study of T-cell reconstitution after alpha-beta-depleted transplantation in children. Study-wide findings and caveats: Several hundred rapidly expanded clones from non-depleted graft cells reportedly supplied alpha-beta T cells about two months post-transplant.

Preparation of the TCRbeta library involved a method that used unique molecular identifiers. MiXCR was run by TCRdb on the PCR reads, yielding one entry per CDR3 protein. The data contain about 160,000 distinct CDR3 sequences, around 10% of them singletons. There are a few counts of this clonotype. The antigen remains undetermined. In germline, CDR1 is MNHNS, CDR2 SASEGT. The CDR3 is 12 residues long. Trimming stripped 3 bases from V and 2 bases from J, with 5 bases between. This TCR derives from a boy younger than 10 with acute myeloid leukemia, due to receive a stem cell transplant. The sample was PBMCs, taken before TCRalphabeta/CD19-depleted stem cell transplant. V gene TRBV6-1 combines with J gene TRBJ2-7; D gene unclear. The CDR3: CASSDKAYEQYF. The CDR3 coding sequence is TGTGCCAGCAGTGATAAAGCCTACGAGCAGTACTTC.